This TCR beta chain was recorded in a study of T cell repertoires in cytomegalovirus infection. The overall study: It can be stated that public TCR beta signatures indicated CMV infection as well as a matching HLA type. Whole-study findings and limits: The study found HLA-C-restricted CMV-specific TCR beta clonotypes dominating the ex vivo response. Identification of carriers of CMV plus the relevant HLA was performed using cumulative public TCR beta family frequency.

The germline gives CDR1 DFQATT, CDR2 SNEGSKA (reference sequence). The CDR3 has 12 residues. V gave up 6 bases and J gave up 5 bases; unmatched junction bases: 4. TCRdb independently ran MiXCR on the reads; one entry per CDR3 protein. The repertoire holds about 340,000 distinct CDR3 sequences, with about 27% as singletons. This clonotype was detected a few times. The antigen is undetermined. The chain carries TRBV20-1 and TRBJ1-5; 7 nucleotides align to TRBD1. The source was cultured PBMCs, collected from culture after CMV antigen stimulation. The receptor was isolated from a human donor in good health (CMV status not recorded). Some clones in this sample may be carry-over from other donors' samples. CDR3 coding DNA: TGCAGTGCAAACGGACAGGATCAGCCCCAGCATTTT. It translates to CSANGQDQPQHF.